Shown below are 14 T cell receptor beta chains from a single sample sequenced in a study of beta chain features in type 1 diabetes. Regarding the study as a whole: Within each of all four CD4+ subsets, Type 1 diabetes patients had TCRB CDR3s that were moderately but significantly shorter.

Their antigens remain unidentified. Reverse transcription of all isolated RNA meant that expressed TCRB transcripts were sequenced. Clones were sequenced by immunoSEQ multiplex PCR, and TCRdb holds only the in-frame ones, with some missing. Here the sample spans around 310,000 clones, 13% being singletons. Sample: naive CD4+ T cells from blood. The receptor source for this set is a woman aged 18 to 35 with type 1 diabetes.

This clone was detected only a few times. V usage is TRBV7-3 and J usage is TRBJ1-2; 9 bases line up with TRBD1. The CDR3 runs 14 residues. The V and J ends lost 5 bases and 7 bases, in that order; junction bases with no gene match: 8. The germline gives CDR1 SGHTA, CDR2 FQGTGA. CDR3 region: CASSPGTGSRGYTF. CDR3 sequence (DNA): TGTGCCAGCAGCCCCGGGACAGGGAGTCGTGGCTACACCTTC.

V usage is TRBV6-1 and J usage is TRBJ2-7; 8 nucleotides line up with TRBD1. CDR1 MNHNS and CDR2 SASEGT come from the germline V gene. The CDR3 is 14 amino acids. With V trimmed by 4 bases and J by 3 bases, 5 bases remained unmatched. The CDR3 nucleotides read TGTGCCAGCAGTGTTACGGGACAGGACTACGAGCAGTACGTC. Protein: CASSVTGQDYEQYV.

J is TRBJ2-1 and V is TRBV9; D is possibly TRBD2 (6 bases). The germline V gene encodes CDR1 SGDLS and CDR2 YYNGEE. The CDR3 is made up of 14 amino acids. V was pared by 0 bases and J by 7 bases, with 11 bases between. CDR3 protein: CASSVAGDRNEQFF. The CDR3 DNA reads as TGTGCCAGCAGCGTAGCGGGAGATCGAAATGAGCAGTTCTTC.

The CDR3 coding sequence is TGTGCCAGCAGCCAGGGACTAGCGGGAGGGCGGACTACGCAGTATTTT. Translating gives CASSQGLAGGRTTQYF. The chain combines TRBV14 with TRBJ2-3; TRBD2 aligns across 16 bases. Germline assignment: CDR1 SGHDN and CDR2 FVKESK. This CDR3 has 16 residues. J gave up 8 bases and V 3 bases, and 5 bases lay outside the gene matches. Filled out from reference TRBV14 and TRBJ2-3, the complete variable domain reads EAGVTQFPSHSVIEKGQTVTLRCDPISGHDNLYWYRRVMGKEIKFLLHFVKESKQDESGMPNNRFLAERTGGTYSTLKVQPAELEDSGVYFCASSQGLAGGRTTQYFGPGTRLTVL.

J is TRBJ2-3 and V is TRBV27, with 7 positions matching TRBD2. This CDR3 is 16 amino acids long. The germline V gene encodes CDR1 MNHEY and CDR2 SMNVEV (reference sequence). Unmatched junction bases numbered 15, after V lost 3 bases and J lost 9 bases. For the CDR3, the DNA is TGTGCCAGCAGTTTCCGAGGGAGGGCCCCAGAGGACACGCAGTATTTT. This encodes CASSFRGRAPEDTQYF.

The V gene is TRBV5-6, the J gene TRBJ1-2; 7 bases are a match to TRBD1. Germline trimming cut 4 bases from V and 3 bases from J; bases unmatched to any gene: 9. The length of the CDR3 is 15 residues. The germline V gene encodes CDR1 SGHDT and CDR2 YYEEEE. For the CDR3, the DNA is TGTGCCAGCAGCCCTTACGACAGGGAAGACTATGGCTACACCTTC. This gives the protein CASSPYDREDYGYTF.

The V call is TRBV21-1, the J call TRBJ2-1; the table's TRBD1 call for D was not verified on the DNA. TRBV21-1 is a listed pseudogene. The CDR3 has 19 amino acids. The CDR3 spells CASSNSPVEGDSSYNEQFF. CDR3 DNA sequence: TGTGCCAGCAGCAACTCCCCTGTCGAAGGGGATAGCTCCTACAATGAGCAGTTCTTC.

This clone was detected only a few times. The genes are TRBV11-2 and TRBJ2-1; possible D gene TRBD1, 6 bases. The CDR3 sequence is 17 residues long. CDR1 is SGHAT, CDR2 FQNNGV, per germline. V was shortened by 5 bases and J by 0 bases, with 17 bases between the two germline ends. CDR3 bases: TGTGCCAGCAGCCCCGGCCGAGGGGGAAGCTCCTACAATGAGCAGTTCTTC. It encodes CASSPGRGGSSYNEQFF.

The V and J genes are TRBV30 and TRBJ2-1; 9 bases are a match to TRBD2. Per the germline V gene, CDR1 is GTSNPN and CDR2 is SVGIG (reference sequence). V trimming: 2 bases; J trimming: 3 bases; junction bases outside the gene matches: 2. This CDR3 contains 14 residues. For the CDR3, the DNA is TGTGCCTGGAGTTTGACTAGCGGCTACAATGAGCAGTTCTTC. Protein product: CAWSLTSGYNEQFF.

The table lists this clone with a few counts. V usage is TRBV5-1 and J usage is TRBJ1-4, with D possibly TRBD1 on 6 matching bases. This CDR3 has 15 amino acids. The V gene's germline CDR1 is SGHRS and CDR2 YFSETQ. Trimming left V 5 bases short and J 0 bases short, with 11 bases between. DNA for the CDR3: TGCGCCAGCAGTCTACAGGGACCAACTAATGAAAAACTGTTTTTT. Translated: CASSLQGPTNEKLFF.

This sequence joins TRBV30 and TRBJ2-7; 11 bases match TRBD1. The germline gives CDR1 GTSNPN, CDR2 SVGIG (reference sequence). This CDR3 has 13 amino acids. Trimming at V came to 7 bases and at J to 4 bases, leaving 6 bases not matched to a gene. In DNA form, the CDR3 reads TGTGCCTCCTATCGGGACAGGGGGTACGAGCAGTACTTC. Translating gives CASYRDRGYEQYF.

In its sample, this clone was seen a few times. The chain combines TRBV9 with TRBJ2-5; 7 positions agree with TRBD2. Looked up from germline, CDR1 is SGDLS and CDR2 is YYNGEE. The CDR3 loop spans 16 amino acids. V dropped 4 bases and J dropped 3; count of bases not matched to a gene: 12. The CDR3 bases are TGTGCCAGCAGCACGAGCGGTCAAGCGGGAAAAGAGACCCAGTACTTC. This gives the protein CASSTSGQAGKETQYF.

J is TRBJ2-5 and V is TRBV11-2, with D uncertain. CDR1 is SGHAT, CDR2 FQNNGV, per germline. Trimming cost V 4 bases and J 5 bases, with 11 bases left between them. This CDR3 region has 13 residues. In DNA form, the CDR3 reads TGTGCCAGCAGCTCCGGGTCGGAGGAGACCCAGTACTTC. Its translation: CASSSGSEETQYF.

The table lists this clone with a few counts. This chain connects TRBV9 to TRBJ1-2, with D possibly being TRBD1 (6 bases). V lost 10 bases to trimming and J lost 2 bases, with 12 bases between them. This CDR3 is 12 amino acids long. Per germline, CDR1 SGDLS and CDR2 YYNGEE. CDR3: CAVKTGNYGYTF. The CDR3 nucleotides are TGTGCCGTAAAAACAGGGAACTATGGCTACACCTTC.